These T cell receptor beta chains were read from a single sample in a study of shared clonotypes between healthy human individuals. Profiling relied on immunoSEQ multiplex PCR, and the TCRdb table lists in-frame clones only, not all of them. The sample carries roughly 1,800,000 clones, roughly 94% recorded once. The sequenced sample was naive CD8+ T cells sorted from blood. The source of these receptors is a young man in good health. CDR3s include the opening cysteine and the closing phenylalanine or tryptophan. A D gene is named only where the DNA matches it firmly. A clone size is listed for some rows: how often the clone was seen (once, few, many), or a class if it is expanded.

d_call j_call clone_size v_call cdr3_aa cdr3_nt
TRBD1 TRBJ1-4 . TRBV27 CASSLLPPPGQGLKGLFF TGTGCCAGCAGTTTATTGCCCCCCCCGGGACAGGGACTTAAGGGGTTGTTTTTT
. TRBJ2-1 . TRBV7-9 CASSPPTGSYSYNEQFF TGTGCCAGCAGCCCCCCGACAGGTTCGTACTCCTACAATGAGCAGTTCTTC
TRBD2 TRBJ2-7 . TRBV7-9 CASSLSAGGYDEQYF TGTGCCAGCAGCTTGAGTGCGGGAGGTTATGACGAGCAGTACTTC
. TRBJ1-1 . TRBV2 CASSEWGASEAFF TGTGCCAGCAGTGAATGGGGGGCATCTGAAGCTTTCTTT
. TRBJ2-1 . TRBV29-1 CSVEGSGVTYNEQFF TGCAGCGTTGAAGGTAGCGGAGTAACGTACAATGAGCAGTTCTTC
. TRBJ1-1 . TRBV5-4 CAFVRGADEAFF TGTGCTTTTGTCAGGGGCGCGGATGAAGCTTTCTTT
TRBD1 TRBJ1-2 . TRBV14 CASSHTGTGYGYTF TGTGCCAGCAGCCACACCGGGACAGGCTATGGCTACACCTTC
. TRBJ1-2 . TRBV9 CASSAGGDDLGYTF TGTGCCAGCAGCGCCGGGGGGGATGACCTTGGCTACACCTTC
. TRBJ2-5 . TRBV27 CASSLYQGPQETQYF TGTGCCAGCAGTTTATACCAGGGCCCGCAAGAGACCCAGTACTTC
TRBD2 TRBJ2-7 . TRBV5-5 CASSSFLAGAYEQYF TGTGCCAGCAGCTCTTTTCTAGCGGGGGCCTACGAGCAGTACTTC
. TRBJ1-1 . TRBV4-1 CASSHPKAGVVTEAFF TGCGCCAGCAGCCACCCTAAGGCAGGGGTGGTCACTGAAGCTTTCTTT
. TRBJ2-1 few TRBV19 CASGLYNEQFF TGTGCCAGTGGACTATACAATGAGCAGTTCTTC
. TRBJ1-2 . TRBV9 CASSELLDNYGYTF TGTGCCAGCAGCGAGCTGTTGGACAACTATGGCTACACCTTC
. TRBJ1-1 . TRBV6-1 CASTWGDTEAFF TGTGCCAGCACCTGGGGGGATACTGAAGCTTTCTTT
TRBD2 TRBJ2-3 . TRBV4-2 CASSPRTSGPADTQYF TGTGCCAGCAGCCCCAGGACTAGCGGGCCCGCAGATACGCAGTATTTT
. TRBJ1-2 . TRBV5-8 CASSLGRYGYTF TGTGCCAGCAGCTTGGGACGTTATGGCTACACCTTC